This T cell receptor (beta chain) was recorded in a study of identical twins listed by TCRdb under 2016. Background for the entire study: TCR alpha and beta repertoires from monozygotic twins, unrelated adults of various ages and cord blood were deep-sequenced to test whether fetal clonotypes persist. Replicate twin experiments were performed at different times using different library preparation protocols to rule out contamination. Summary of the overall study and its limitations: Out-of-frame TCR alpha sequences shared between twins showed an excess of low generation-probability sequences compared with coincidental sharing between unrelated individuals. In beta out-of-frame sequences, excess twin sharing was weaker, because having fewer shared sequences lowered the signal-to-noise ratio. Fewer insertions were carried by abundant cord blood beta clonotypes; a weaker similar trend was observed in young adult naive repertoires, while no such trend was observed in memory repertoires. Zero-insertion analyses could be partly confounded by invariant T cells such as MAIT and iNKT, although diverse VJ usage argued against such confounding for most clonotypes. In monozygotic twins, out-of-frame TCR alpha sharing was systematically underestimated by recombination models, although the models agreed with sharing between unrelated individuals. Because the same donors could not be followed over many years, the conclusions relied on cross-sectional statistical analysis.

Library method: 5' RACE. These reads were obtained on an Illumina HiSeq 2000. A universal primer binding site was introduced by template switching, and a unique molecular identifier was present in the final cDNA, enabling accurate counting of TCR cDNA molecules. Specific primers in the conserved constant-segment region were used to synthesize first-strand cDNA for the TCR alpha and beta chains. To control for contamination, every cDNA library carried two barcodes: a SMART-Mk sample barcode plus Illumina barcodes. Two successive PCR steps introduced TruSeq adapter sequences along with Illumina sample barcodes. The Illumina HiSeq platform was used with custom primers to sequence TCR alpha and beta cDNA libraries. Turning to the authors' computational methods: Unique molecular identifiers were extracted from raw reads with MiGEC, and CDR3 positions were determined with MiXCR. Recombination models were inferred per individual with the repgenHMM and IGoR tools using an EM algorithm. Shared clonotype analysis was performed with the tcR package in R, normalizing sharing by the product of cloneset sizes. To study raw recombination without the effects of thymic and clonal selection, out-of-frame nonproductive sequences were analyzed. TCRdb cleaned the public reads at Q25 with fastp, built clones with MiXCR and kept in-frame beta chains. Rows with one shared CDR3 protein collapse into an entry with the most common genes and DNA. These V and J calls are TCRdb output, not the study's own analysis. The sample table records 550,000 to 800,000 distinct CDR3 sequences; around 7.5% of these occur just once. Approximately 1.5% of the sample is held by the ten biggest clonotypes.

The table lists this clonotype with a few counts. Its antigen has not been determined. Per-base quality was not reported, and no clone a single base away is much larger than it. All donors were healthy Caucasians. Three pairs of female monozygotic twins, all aged about 18 to 30 years, were included in the twin cohort. The RNA used for TCR libraries was isolated from peripheral blood mononuclear cells. In the germline V gene (reference sequence), CDR1 corresponds to MNHEY and CDR2 to SMNVEV. From the cysteine through the phenylalanine, the CDR3 covers 14 amino acids. The read is trimmed to its CDR3 DNA, 42 bases read in frame from base 1. At the junction V is shortened by 5 bases and J by 4 bases, with 15 bases in between. This sample also belongs to another study, concerning yellow fever vaccine responses in identical twins. Reported in the second study: According to the authors, the vaccine-induced T cell response in identical twins seemed to be partly convergent and partly specific to each individual. The study precisely tracked vaccine-responding T cell clones in identical twins.

The chain is made from TRBV27 and TRBJ2-7; perhaps TRBD1 is the D gene, with 7 bases matching. The TCR comes from a woman in her late teens or twenties in good health. Sequencing input: PBMCs. The nucleotide sequence reads TGTGCCAGCAGTCCGGACCCAGGGGGGTACGAGCAGTACTTC. It is translated as CASSPDPGGYEQYF.